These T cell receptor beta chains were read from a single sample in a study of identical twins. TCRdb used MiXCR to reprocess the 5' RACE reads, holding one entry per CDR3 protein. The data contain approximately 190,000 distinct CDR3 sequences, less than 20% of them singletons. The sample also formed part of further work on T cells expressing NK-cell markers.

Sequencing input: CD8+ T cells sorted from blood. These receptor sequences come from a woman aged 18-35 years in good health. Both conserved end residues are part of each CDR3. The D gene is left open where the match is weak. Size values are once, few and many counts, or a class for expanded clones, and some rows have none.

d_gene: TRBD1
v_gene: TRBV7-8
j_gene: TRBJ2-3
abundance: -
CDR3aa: CASSLTGEFTDTQYF
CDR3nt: TGTGCCAGCAGCTTGACAGGGGAGTTCACAGATACGCAGTATTTT

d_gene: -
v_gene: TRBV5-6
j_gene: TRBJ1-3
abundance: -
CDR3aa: CASSFGMGVALNTIYF
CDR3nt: TGTGCCAGCAGCTTTGGTATGGGGGTCGCGTTAAACACCATATATTTT

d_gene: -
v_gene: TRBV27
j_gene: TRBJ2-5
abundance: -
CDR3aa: CASSLLAAKGETQYF
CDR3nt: TGTGCCAGCAGTTTGTTGGCAGCCAAGGGTGAGACCCAGTACTTC

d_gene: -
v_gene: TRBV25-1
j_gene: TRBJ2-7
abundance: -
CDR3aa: CASSHRSYEQYF
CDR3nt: TGTGCCAGCAGTCATAGGTCCTACGAGCAGTACTTC

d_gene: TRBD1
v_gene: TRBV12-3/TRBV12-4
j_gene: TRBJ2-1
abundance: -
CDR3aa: CASSPGQVEWFF
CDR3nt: TGTGCCAGCAGCCCTGGACAGGTGGAATGGTTCTTC

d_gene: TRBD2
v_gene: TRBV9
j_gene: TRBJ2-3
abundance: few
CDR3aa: CASSVGLGSTDTQYF
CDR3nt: TGTGCCAGCAGCGTTGGACTAGGGAGCACAGATACGCAGTATTTT

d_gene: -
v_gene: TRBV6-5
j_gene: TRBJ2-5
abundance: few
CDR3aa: CASSYESRPGETQYF
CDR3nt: TGTGCCAGCAGTTACGAGTCTCGGCCAGGAGAGACCCAGTACTTC

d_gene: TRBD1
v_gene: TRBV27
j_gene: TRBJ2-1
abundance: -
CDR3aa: CASSAGQGYSEQFF
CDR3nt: TGTGCCAGCAGTGCGGGACAGGGGTACAGTGAGCAGTTCTTC

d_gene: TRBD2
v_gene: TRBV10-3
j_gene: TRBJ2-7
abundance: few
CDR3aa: CAISEAKEGTSGSPEQYF
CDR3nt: TGTGCCATCAGTGAGGCTAAAGAAGGGACTAGCGGGAGCCCCGAGCAGTACTTC

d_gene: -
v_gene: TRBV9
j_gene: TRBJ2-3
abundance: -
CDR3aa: CASSVGTQYF
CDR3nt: TGTGCCAGCAGCGTAGGGACGCAGTATTTT

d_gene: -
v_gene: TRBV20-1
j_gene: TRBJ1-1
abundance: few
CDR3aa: CSASLNTEAVF
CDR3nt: TGCAGTGCTAGTCTGAACACTGAAGCTGTCTTT

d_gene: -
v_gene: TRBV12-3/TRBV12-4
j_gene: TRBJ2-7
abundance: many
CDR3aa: CASSLAVEQYF
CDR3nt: TGTGCCAGCAGTTTAGCGGTGGAGCAGTACTTC

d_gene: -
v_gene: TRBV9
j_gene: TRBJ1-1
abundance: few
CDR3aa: CASSAPGTEAFF
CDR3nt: TGTGCCAGCAGCGCCCCGGGGACTGAAGCTTTCTTT

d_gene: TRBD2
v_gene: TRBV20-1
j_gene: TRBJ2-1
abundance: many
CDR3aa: CSAPSSGRNNEQFF
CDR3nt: TGCAGTGCTCCGAGTAGCGGGAGAAACAATGAGCAGTTCTTC

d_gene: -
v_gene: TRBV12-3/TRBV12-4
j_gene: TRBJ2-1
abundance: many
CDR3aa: CASSLLATSLDEQFF
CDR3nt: TGTGCCAGCAGCCTCTTAGCGACCTCCCTGGATGAGCAGTTCTTC

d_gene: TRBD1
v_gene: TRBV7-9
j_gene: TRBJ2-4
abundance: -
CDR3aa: CASSSGQGAGAKNIQYF
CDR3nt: TGTGCCAGCAGCTCGGGACAGGGGGCTGGAGCCAAAAACATTCAGTACTTC

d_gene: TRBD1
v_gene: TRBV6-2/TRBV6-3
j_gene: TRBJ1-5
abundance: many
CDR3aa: CASSYLGQAPEPQHF
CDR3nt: TGTGCCAGCAGTTACTTGGGACAGGCTCCGGAGCCCCAGCATTTT

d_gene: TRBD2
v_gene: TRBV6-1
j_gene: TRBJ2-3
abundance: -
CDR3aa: CASPKPTSGGAEDTQYF
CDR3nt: TGTGCCAGCCCAAAACCTACTAGCGGGGGGGCAGAAGATACGCAGTATTTT

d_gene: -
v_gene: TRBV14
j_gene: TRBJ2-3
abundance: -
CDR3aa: CASSRTGGADTQYF
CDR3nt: TGTGCCAGCAGCCGAACCGGGGGCGCAGATACGCAGTATTTT

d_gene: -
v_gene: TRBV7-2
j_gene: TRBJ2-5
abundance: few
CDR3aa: CASSLGQYLETQYF
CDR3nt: TGTGCCAGCAGCTTAGGACAGTACCTAGAGACCCAGTACTTC

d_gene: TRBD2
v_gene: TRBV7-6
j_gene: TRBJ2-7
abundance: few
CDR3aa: CASSLLYGTSSYEQYF
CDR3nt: TGTGCCAGCAGCTTACTTTATGGGACTAGTTCCTACGAGCAGTACTTC

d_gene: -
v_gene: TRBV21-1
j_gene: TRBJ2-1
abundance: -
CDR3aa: CASSKVRDAYNEQFF
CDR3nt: TGTGCCAGCAGCAAAGTCCGGGACGCCTACAATGAGCAGTTCTTC

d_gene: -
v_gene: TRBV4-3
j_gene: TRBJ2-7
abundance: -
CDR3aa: CASSQEGYGGDDEQYF
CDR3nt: TGCGCCAGCAGCCAAGAAGGTTACGGGGGCGACGACGAGCAGTACTTC

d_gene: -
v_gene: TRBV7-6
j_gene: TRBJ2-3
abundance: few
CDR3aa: CASSWPEGGTTDTQYF
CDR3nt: TGTGCCAGCAGCTGGCCTGAAGGCGGGACCACAGATACGCAGTATTTT

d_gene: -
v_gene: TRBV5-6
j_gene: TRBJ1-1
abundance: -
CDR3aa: CASSWGSTEAFF
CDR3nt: TGTGCCAGCAGCTGGGGTAGCACTGAAGCTTTCTTT

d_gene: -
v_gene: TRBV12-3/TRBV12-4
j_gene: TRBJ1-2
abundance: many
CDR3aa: CASSPGQPGYTF
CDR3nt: TGTGCCAGCAGCCCGGGCCAGCCGGGCTACACCTTC

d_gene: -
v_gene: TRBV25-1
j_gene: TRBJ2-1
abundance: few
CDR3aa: CASTLAAEQFF
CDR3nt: TGTGCCAGCACCCTTGCGGCTGAGCAGTTCTTC

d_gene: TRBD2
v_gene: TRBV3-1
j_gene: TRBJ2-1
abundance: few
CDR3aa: CASTQTSGSYNEQFF
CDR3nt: TGTGCCAGCACCCAGACTAGCGGAAGTTACAATGAGCAGTTCTTC

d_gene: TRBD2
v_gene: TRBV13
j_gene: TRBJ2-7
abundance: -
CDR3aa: CASSSGGAGGYEQYF
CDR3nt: TGTGCCAGCAGTTCCGGTGGAGCGGGAGGCTACGAGCAGTACTTC

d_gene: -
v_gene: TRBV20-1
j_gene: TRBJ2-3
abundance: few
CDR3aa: CSAPARDTQYF
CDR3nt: TGCAGTGCCCCGGCCCGGGATACGCAGTATTTT

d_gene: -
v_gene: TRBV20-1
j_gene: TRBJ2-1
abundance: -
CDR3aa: CSARDPVVGNEQFF
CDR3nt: TGCAGTGCTAGAGATCCTGTGGTCGGCAATGAGCAGTTCTTC

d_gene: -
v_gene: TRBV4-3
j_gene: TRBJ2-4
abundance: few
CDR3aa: CASSQEVAALAKNIQYF
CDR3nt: TGCGCCAGCAGCCAAGAAGTCGCGGCCCTAGCCAAAAACATTCAGTACTTC

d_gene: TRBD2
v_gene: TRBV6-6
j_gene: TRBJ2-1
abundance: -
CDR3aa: CASSRTSGGFQFF
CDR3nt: TGTGCCAGCAGCCGGACTAGCGGGGGGTTCCAGTTCTTC